This T cell receptor (beta chain) was observed in a study of T cells in Graves' hyperthyroidism and ophthalmopathy. This CDR3 has 14 residues. The trim removed 4 bases at V and 4 bases at J, leaving 9 bases unmatched. From germline, CDR1 is SQVTM and CDR2 ANQGSEA. TCR beta CDR3 region amplification was performed from RNA transcripts. A first-round RT-PCR of the TCR CDR3 used the HTBI primer set. TCRdb used MiXCR to reprocess the multiplex PCR reads, holding one entry per CDR3 protein. The sample includes 560,000 or so distinct CDR3 sequences, about 45% seen only once; the top ten take 8.2%. This sequence joins TRBV29-1 and TRBJ2-5, with 7 nucleotides matching TRBD1. The clonotype originates from a woman between 18 and 29 years old with Graves' hyperthyroidism. Sequenced: peripheral blood or thyroid tissue (not recorded which). CDR3 sequence reads: CSVAQRTGGETQYF. Here the CDR3 DNA reads TGCAGCGTTGCCCAGAGGACAGGTGGAGAGACCCAGTACTTC.